These 20 T cell receptor beta chains share one sample of origin, sequenced in a study of shared clonotypes between healthy human individuals. CD45RO-negative, CCR7-selected cells formed the naive CD8 fraction, which excluded terminally differentiated effector memory CD45RA+ cells. Profiled with immunoSEQ multiplex PCR; TCRdb holds only in-frame clones, not every one. The sample holds more than 2 million clones, around 96% seen once. Sequenced sample: naive CD8+ T cells sorted from blood. All receptors come from a man between 18 and 35 years old in good health.

This clone was counted a single time. The chain combines TRBV4-3 with TRBJ2-1; D is possibly TRBD2 (6 bases). Germline V gives CDR1 LGHNA, CDR2 YSLEER. V shed 2 bases and J shed 2 bases, with 10 bases lying between them. The CDR3 is 15 residues long. CDR3 amino acids: CASSQLLAPYNEQFF. In DNA form, the CDR3 reads TGCGCCAGCAGCCAACTCCTAGCGCCCTACAATGAGCAGTTCTTC.

The rearrangement joins TRBV10-1 to TRBJ2-1; D may be TRBD1 (6 bases). The CDR3 consists of 15 residues. The germline CDR1 and CDR2 sequences are WNHNN and SYGVQD (reference sequence). V shed 2 bases and J shed 3 bases, with 11 bases lying between them. CDR3 DNA sequence: TGCGCCAGCAGTGAGCAGGGGCCTAACTACAATGAGCAGTTCTTC. This sequence encodes CASSEQGPNYNEQFF.

CDR3 nucleotide sequence: TGTGCCTGGAGTGACCCGACGGGACTGGTCACAGATACGCAGTATTTT. Protein: CAWSDPTGLVTDTQYF. The V gene is TRBV30, the J gene TRBJ2-3; perhaps TRBD2 as D (6 bases). This CDR3 contains 16 residues. The germline V gene encodes CDR1 GTSNPN and CDR2 SVGIG (reference sequence). V lost 1 base and J lost 2, with 16 bases in between.

The chain recombines TRBV14 with TRBJ2-7; maybe TRBD1 (5 bases). The germline V gene encodes CDR1 SGHDN and CDR2 FVKESK. V was shortened by 0 bases and J by 1 base, with 16 bases between the two germline ends. The CDR3 is 17 amino acids. This chain's CDR3 is CASSQDGLDTYSYEQYF. CDR3 nucleotides: TGTGCCAGCAGCCAAGACGGTCTGGACACCTATTCCTACGAGCAGTACTTC.

The chain couples TRBV27 to TRBJ2-7, with D perhaps TRBD1 (6 bases). CDR3 length: 12 amino acids. The V and J ends lost 4 bases and 5 bases respectively, with 9 bases between them. CDR1 and CDR2 from the germline V gene are MNHEY and SMNVEV (reference sequence). CDR3 in DNA: TGTGCCAGCAGTTATCAGGGGAACGAGCAGTACTTC. Translated: CASSYQGNEQYF.

CDR3 sequence (DNA): TGTGCCAGCAGCCTACAAACAGGGAACGAGCAGTACTTC. Protein: CASSLQTGNEQYF. The J gene is TRBJ2-7, the V gene TRBV7-6; D is possibly TRBD1 (6 bases). CDR1 is SGHVS, CDR2 FNYEAQ, per germline. V was pared by 5 bases and J by 5 bases, with 13 bases between. CDR3 length equals 13 residues.

In DNA form, the CDR3 reads TGTGCCAGCAGTATTGGGAGGGATGAAAAACTGTTTTTT. Residues: CASSIGRDEKLFF. The chain recombines TRBV5-4 with TRBJ1-4; D gene unclear. Germline lookup yields CDR1 SGHNT and CDR2 YYREEE (reference sequence). The CDR3 has 13 residues. V shed 5 bases and J shed 6 bases, with 11 bases lying between them.

CDR3 protein: CASSSDEREGLYEQYF. CDR3 nucleotides: TGCGCCAGCAGCTCAGATGAGCGGGAGGGCCTTTACGAGCAGTACTTC. This rearrangement joins TRBV5-1 to TRBJ2-7, with TRBD2 matching over 10 bases. This CDR3 spans 16 amino acids. The V gene end was trimmed by 3 bases and the J gene end by 4 bases; junction bases not matched to a gene: 10. Germline CDR1 reads SGHRS; CDR2 reads YFSETQ.

CDR3 bases: TGTGCCAGCAGTTTCAGAATATACGAGCAGTACTTC. Translating gives CASSFRIYEQYF. The V gene is TRBV28, the J gene TRBJ2-7; D gene uncertain. CDR3 length: 12 residues. V gave up 3 bases and J gave up 4 bases, with 7 bases separating them. Germline V CDR1 and CDR2: MDHEN, SYDVKM.

The CDR3 nucleotides are TGTGCCACCAGCAGCCAAACAGGGGATGGTTACAATGAGCAGTTCTTC. Protein sequence: CATSSQTGDGYNEQFF. The J gene is TRBJ2-1, the V gene TRBV15, with 7 bases matching TRBD1. The V gene's germline CDR1 is LNHNV and CDR2 YYDKDF (reference sequence). Trimming cost V 3 bases and J 4 bases; bases outside gene matches: 9. The CDR3 is 16 residues long.

The chain links TRBV28 to TRBJ2-3, with 8 bases aligning to TRBD2. With V trimmed by 7 bases and J by 1 base, 7 bases remained unmatched. Germline values: CDR1 MDHEN, CDR2 SYDVKM. The CDR3 runs to 15 residues. The CDR3 sequence is CASTTRGGRTDTQYF. The CDR3 nucleotides are TGTGCCAGCACCACACGGGGGGGGCGCACAGATACGCAGTATTTT.

The rearrangement joins TRBV6-1 to TRBJ1-1; possible D gene TRBD1, 6 bases. V was shortened by 0 bases and J by 1 base, with 9 bases between the two germline ends. This CDR3 contains 15 residues. Germline CDR1 is MNHNS and CDR2 is SASEGT. CDR3 bases: TGTGCCAGCAGTGAAGCGGAGGGGGAGAACACTGAAGCTTTCTTT. Translating gives CASSEAEGENTEAFF.

V gene TRBV6-6 combines with J gene TRBJ1-5; D not resolved. Germline V gene data show CDR1 as MNHNY and CDR2 as SVGAGI (reference sequence). The length of the CDR3 is 13 residues. Deletions cut 9 bases from V and 1 base from J, with 10 bases between. CDR3 DNA: TGTGCCAGTAGGGCGCAAAGCAATCAGCCCCAGCATTTT. This codes for CASRAQSNQPQHF.

The gene calls are TRBV2 and TRBJ2-2; no reliable D call. CDR1 is SNHLY and CDR2 is FYNNEI in the germline V gene. Trimming stripped 10 bases from V and 5 bases from J, with 14 bases between. The CDR3 spans 13 residues. CDR3 protein: CAIHLQRTGELFF. The CDR3 DNA follows: TGTGCCATCCACCTCCAACGGACCGGGGAGCTGTTTTTT. Full variable domain (rest looked up from reference TRBV2 and TRBJ2-2): EPEVTQTPSHQVTQMGQEVILRCVPISNHLYFYWYRQILGQKVEFLVSFYNNEISEKSEIFDDQFSVERPDGSNFTLKIRSTKLEDSAMYFCAIHLQRTGELFFGEGSRLTVL.

This chain uses TRBV28 with TRBJ1-2, with 7 bases fitting TRBD1. This CDR3 region has 16 residues. CDR1 is MDHEN and CDR2 is SYDVKM in the germline V gene. J gave up 3 bases and V 2 bases, and 9 bases lay outside the gene matches. This CDR3 is CASSLPGSQGYYGYTF. Here the CDR3 DNA reads TGTGCCAGCAGTTTACCAGGTTCACAGGGGTACTATGGCTACACCTTC.

This chain uses TRBV4-2 with TRBJ2-3; D remains unclear. CDR3 length equals 16 residues. Germline CDR1 reads LGHNA; CDR2 reads YNFKEQ. V gave up 1 base and J gave up 2 bases, with 13 bases separating them. CDR3 protein: CASSQVTEAATDTQYF. CDR3 bases: TGTGCCAGCAGCCAAGTAACCGAGGCTGCCACAGATACGCAGTATTTT.

This chain uses TRBV2 with TRBJ1-1, with a weak D call TRBD1 (6 bases). The germline gives CDR1 SNHLY, CDR2 FYNNEI. The germline V and J ends were trimmed by 1 base and 0 bases, with 12 bases remaining between them. The CDR3 extends over 16 amino acids. CDR3 sequence reads: CASSEGGGDMNTEAFF. Written as DNA, the CDR3 is TGTGCCAGCAGTGAAGGGGGAGGGGACATGAACACTGAAGCTTTCTTT.

The genes are TRBV25-1 and TRBJ2-1; no definite D call. Trimming left V 7 bases short and J 1 base short, with 14 bases between. From germline, CDR1 is MGHDK and CDR2 SYGVNS. The CDR3 runs to 15 residues. CDR3 in amino acids: CASKGGTLSYNEQFF. The CDR3 nucleotides read TGTGCCAGCAAGGGTGGCACACTTTCCTACAATGAGCAGTTCTTC.

The chain employs TRBV27 and TRBJ2-5; 11 bases map to TRBD2. The CDR3 loop spans 18 amino acids. The V segment lost 0 bases and the J segment 2 bases; nucleotides outside the gene matches: 8. Germline-derived CDR1 and CDR2 are MNHEY and SMNVEV (reference sequence). CDR3 nucleotides: TGTGCCAGCAGTTTATCGAAACTAGCGGGGGCCCTTCAAGAGACCCAGTACTTC. The encoded protein is CASSLSKLAGALQETQYF.

This clone has only one observation. The chain combines TRBV28 with TRBJ2-5; D gene ambiguous. Germline CDR1 reads MDHEN; CDR2 reads SYDVKM. The CDR3 runs to 13 residues. Trimming left V 7 bases short and J 5 bases short, with 14 bases between. The CDR3 DNA is TGTGCCAGCATCTCGGGCCCTCGGGAGACCCAGTACTTC. The encoded protein is CASISGPRETQYF. Looking up the rest from reference TRBV28 and TRBJ2-5 gives the full variable domain: DVKVTQSSRYLVKRTGEKVFLECVQDMDHENMFWYRQDPGLGLRLIYFSYDVKMKEKGDIPEGYSVSREKKERFSLILESASTNQTSMYLCASISGPRETQYFGPGTRLLVL.